This entry lists 20 T cell receptor beta chains sequenced from one sample in a study of cytomegalovirus exposure and HLA in healthy donors. PCR used 60 Vbeta primers and 13 Jbeta primers. The assay was immunoSEQ multiplex PCR, and TCRdb's table has in-frame clones only and misses some. Among approximately 170,000 clones listed, 60% to 85% were seen once. Input material: PBMCs. The source is a female donor in good health and CMV-seronegative.

This clone was picked up one time. The chain recombines TRBV5-1 with TRBJ1-1; weak D call: TRBD1 (6 bases). This CDR3 contains 14 residues. V lost 2 bases to trimming and J lost 4 bases, with 12 bases between them. Germline loops: CDR1 SGHRS, CDR2 YFSETQ. CDR3 protein: CASSLGGGITEAFF. In DNA, the CDR3 is TGCGCCAGCAGCTTAGGGGGGGGAATCACTGAAGCTTTCTTT.

This chain uses TRBV9 with TRBJ2-1, with 10 positions matching TRBD1. V shed 0 bases and J 3 bases; nucleotides not matched to a gene: 21. Germline V gene data show CDR1 as SGDLS and CDR2 as YYNGEE. CDR3 length equals 22 residues. CDR3 amino acids: CASSVAIFRDRGGGSNYNEQFF. The CDR3 DNA reads as TGTGCCAGCAGCGTAGCGATTTTCCGGGACAGGGGTGGCGGGAGCAACTACAATGAGCAGTTCTTC.

V and J are TRBV6-5 and TRBJ2-7, with 10 nucleotides matching TRBD2. With V trimmed by 6 bases and J by 0 bases, 5 bases remained unmatched. Germline V gene sequence: CDR1 MNHEY, CDR2 SVGAGI. The CDR3 sequence is 15 residues long. CDR3 sequence reads: CASRPLAGDSYEQYF. The CDR3 coding sequence is TGTGCCAGCAGACCCCTAGCGGGGGACTCCTACGAGCAGTACTTC.

The J gene is TRBJ2-1, the V gene TRBV5-1; no firm D call. Trimming pared 0 bases from V and 0 bases from J, leaving 7 bases between. The CDR3 has 15 amino acids. Germline CDR1 and CDR2: SGHRS and YFSETQ. The DNA of the CDR3 is TGCGCCAGCAGCTTGGAACTCAACTCCTACAATGAGCAGTTCTTC. This translates into CASSLELNSYNEQFF.

A word on this clone: Sequence at one end of the junction differs from germline and may be a read error. Other DNA sequences in the sample encode the same CDR3. CDR3 sequence reads: CASTTVQNNYGYTF. CDR3 in DNA: TGCGCCAGCACCACAGTACAGAATAACTATGGCTACACCTTC. V usage is TRBV2 and J usage is TRBJ1-2; D gene ambiguous. This CDR3 region has 14 residues. CDR1 is SNHLY, CDR2 FYNNEI, per germline.

The rearrangement uses TRBV11-2 and TRBJ2-5, with 11 bases that match TRBD2. Germline trimming cut 6 bases from V and 1 base from J; bases unmatched to any gene: 4. Germline V CDR1 and CDR2: SGHAT, FQNNGV. The CDR3 sequence is 15 residues long. Here the CDR3 reads CASSPTSGVQETQYF. CDR3 sequence (DNA): TGTGCCAGCAGTCCGACTAGCGGGGTCCAAGAGACCCAGTACTTC.

This clone was recorded only once. The V gene is TRBV28, the J gene TRBJ2-7; possibly TRBD2 for D (6 bases). The CDR3 loop spans 18 amino acids. Trimming shortened V by 7 bases and J by 7 bases, and 32 bases separated the two germline ends. The V gene's germline CDR1 is MDHEN and CDR2 SYDVKM. The CDR3 is CASNTLGGLAEKYAEQYF. The CDR3 region has the DNA TGTGCCAGCAACACCTTAGGTGGATTAGCGGAAAAATACGCGGAGCAGTACTTC. Full variable domain (outside the CDR3, taken from reference TRBV28 and TRBJ2-7): DVKVTQSSRYLVKRTGEKVFLECVQDMDHENMFWYRQDPGLGLRLIYFSYDVKMKEKGDIPEGYSVSREKKERFSLILESASTNQTSMYLCASNTLGGLAEKYAEQYFGPGTRLTVT.

The rearrangement links TRBV7-6 to TRBJ1-1; D is unclear. CDR3 size: 16 residues. Looked up from germline, CDR1 is SGHVS and CDR2 is FNYEAQ. V gave up 0 bases and J gave up 4 bases, with 15 bases separating them. The CDR3, as DNA: TGTGCCAGCAGCTTAGCCACCGATTGGAGGGTCACTGAAGCTTTCTTT. As protein: CASSLATDWRVTEAFF.

This rearrangement joins TRBV9 to TRBJ2-2; D perhaps matches TRBD2 (6 bases). Trimming left V 0 bases short and J 0 bases short, with 9 bases between. Germline V lookup: CDR1 SGDLS, CDR2 YYNGEE. This CDR3 is built from 16 residues. CDR3 protein: CASSVGGLPNTGELFF. CDR3 DNA: TGTGCCAGCAGCGTAGGAGGACTACCGAACACCGGGGAGCTGTTTTTT.

Written as DNA, the CDR3 is TGTGCCAGCAGCCCCAGTCCCCGGGGAGCTACCATATATTTT. Translated: CASSPSPRGATIYF. The chain employs TRBV7-8 and TRBJ1-3, with no clear D. The V and J ends lost 5 bases and 10 bases respectively, with 18 bases between them. The CDR3 extends over 14 amino acids. Germline-derived CDR1 and CDR2 are SGHVS and FQNEAQ.

This clone was counted once. Compared with germline, one end of the junction differs, possibly owing to a read error. Additional DNA sequences in this sample encode the identical CDR3. The CDR3: CASSLEAGRVLEAFF. The DNA of the CDR3 is TGTGCCAGCAGCTTAGAGGCAGGGAGGGTACTTGAAGCCTTCTTT. This chain connects TRBV7-9 to TRBJ1-1, with D perhaps TRBD1 (5 bases). From germline, CDR1 is SEHNR and CDR2 FQNEAQ (reference sequence). This CDR3 comprises 15 residues.

This CDR3 is CASGGQGSEQYF. For the CDR3, the DNA is TGTGCCAGCGGTGGACAGGGCTCCGAGCAGTACTTC. The chain employs TRBV27 and TRBJ2-7; 8 bases map to TRBD1. Germline V lookup: CDR1 MNHEY, CDR2 SMNVEV (reference sequence). This CDR3 region has 12 residues. V trimming: 8 bases; J trimming: 6 bases; junction bases outside the gene matches: 6.

The rearrangement joins TRBV27 to TRBJ2-7; tentative D call: TRBD1 (5 bases). Germline CDR1 reads MNHEY; CDR2 reads SMNVEV (reference sequence). Deletions cut 3 bases from V and 2 bases from J, with 11 bases between. This CDR3 is 14 amino acids long. CDR3 DNA sequence: TGTGCCAGCAGTTTTCAAGGGGTGCCCTACGAGCAGTACTTC. Protein: CASSFQGVPYEQYF.

The genes are TRBV7-9 and TRBJ1-4; 7 positions agree with TRBD1. V shed 5 bases and J 6 bases; nucleotides not matched to a gene: 6. The CDR3 has 14 residues. Germline assignment: CDR1 SEHNR and CDR2 FQNEAQ (reference sequence). This CDR3 is CASSAGTADEKLFF. The CDR3 DNA reads as TGTGCCAGCAGCGCCGGGACAGCGGATGAAAAACTGTTTTTT.

The CDR3 loop is CASSLIVGATYNEQFF. The CDR3, as DNA: TGTGCCAGCAGCTTAATCGTGGGGGCGACCTACAATGAGCAGTTCTTC. The chain carries TRBV7-3 and TRBJ2-1; D possibly corresponds to TRBD1 (6 bases). CDR3 length equals 16 residues. V lost 1 base and J 2 bases, leaving 12 bases between the germline ends. Germline CDR1 reads SGHTA; CDR2 reads FQGTGA.

This clone was seen a single time. The rearrangement uses TRBV18 and TRBJ2-1, with a tentative D call TRBD2 (6 bases). Trimming cost V 6 bases and J 1 base, with 13 bases left between them. Germline V gene lookup returns CDR1 KGHSH and CDR2 LQKENI. The CDR3 contains 15 residues. The CDR3 nucleotides are TGTGCCAGCTCGCCCATGAGCGGGTCCTACAATGAGCAGTTCTTC. Translating it yields CASSPMSGSYNEQFF. Full variable domain (rest looked up from reference TRBV18 and TRBJ2-1): NAGVMQNPRHLVRRRGQEARLRCSPMKGHSHVYWYRQLPEEGLKFMVYLQKENIIDESGMPKERFSAEFPKEGPSILRIQQVVRGDSAAYFCASSPMSGSYNEQFFGPGTRLTVL.

This clone was counted only a few times. V gene TRBV7-9 combines with J gene TRBJ1-5; 9 bases map to TRBD1. The CDR3 is 12 residues long. V lost 8 bases, J lost 9 bases, and 5 bases stayed unmatched. The germline gives CDR1 SEHNR, CDR2 FQNEAQ (reference sequence). The CDR3 reads CASGTGYGPQHF. CDR3 nucleotide sequence: TGTGCCAGCGGGACAGGGTACGGGCCCCAGCATTTT.

This chain connects TRBV2 to TRBJ1-6; 7 bases map to TRBD1. CDR3 length equals 16 residues. J was trimmed by 0 bases and V by 6 bases; bases with no gene match: 5. From germline, CDR1 is SNHLY and CDR2 FYNNEI. CDR3 in DNA: TGTGCCAGCAGCGCGACAGGGAGCTCCTATAATTCACCCCTCCACTTT. Residues: CASSATGSSYNSPLHF.

The chain couples TRBV27 to TRBJ1-2; 9 nucleotides line up with TRBD1. J gave up 4 bases and V 8 bases, and 8 bases lay outside the gene matches. Germline CDR1 is MNHEY and CDR2 is SMNVEV (reference sequence). The CDR3 has 14 amino acids. The DNA for the CDR3 is TGTGCCAGCGGAACGGGACAGGGTTTCTATGGCTACACCTTC. Translation: CASGTGQGFYGYTF.

This clone occurred a few times. The CDR3 DNA is TGTGCCTGGGTCCCCGGGACTAGCGGGACGGAAGATACGCAGTATTTT. Amino acids: CAWVPGTSGTEDTQYF. The chain joins TRBV30 to TRBJ2-3, with 13 bases identical to TRBD2. The CDR3 spans 16 residues. The V gene's germline CDR1 is GTSNPN and CDR2 SVGIG (reference sequence). With 5 bases clipped from V and 5 bases from J, the junction kept 10 bases outside the gene matches.